The clone carrying this TCR beta chain was picked up a small number of times. As yet, its antigen is unknown. This sample was taken from a study of vaccination and CD4 T cells after COVID-19. Study as a whole: Four females and six males made up the convalescents, with two Hispanic. Findings and limits, study-wide: SARS-CoV-2-reactive clonotype medians increased from about 20 to 38, not significantly.

With the Oncomine TCR Beta short-read assay, DNA from cultured CD4+ T cells was sequenced. In this case, cultured CD4+ T cells provided the extracted genomic DNA. TCRdb used MiXCR to reprocess the PCR reads, holding one entry per CDR3 protein. The table has about 7,900 distinct CDR3 sequences, 20% to 25% seen once. Germline V CDR1 and CDR2: SQVTM, ANQGSEA. This CDR3 contains 13 residues. The junction had 8 bases not matched to a gene; V was cut back by 6 bases and J by 5 bases. The treatment was: roughly 11-day PBMC culture with coronavirus spike peptide pools or control peptides (ViraFEST assay). The receptor was isolated from a human donor who had recovered from COVID-19. The sample here was CD4+ T cells from blood, cultured in vitro, taken after SARS-CoV-2 vaccination. The rearrangement joins TRBV29-1 to TRBJ2-5; 8 nucleotides agree with TRBD2. The CDR3 region has the DNA TGCAGCGTGTTACTAGCGGTTCAGGAGACCCAGTACTTC. Protein: CSVLLAVQETQYF.